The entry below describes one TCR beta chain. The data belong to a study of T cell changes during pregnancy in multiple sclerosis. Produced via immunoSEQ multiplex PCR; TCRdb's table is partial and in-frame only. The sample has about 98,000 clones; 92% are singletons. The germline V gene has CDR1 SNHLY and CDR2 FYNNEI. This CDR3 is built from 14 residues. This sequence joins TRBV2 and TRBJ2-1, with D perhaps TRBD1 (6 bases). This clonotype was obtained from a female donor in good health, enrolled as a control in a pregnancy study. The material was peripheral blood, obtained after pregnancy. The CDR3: CACVWQGTYNEQFF. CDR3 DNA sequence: TGTGCTTGCGTATGGCAGGGGACCTACAATGAGCAGTTCTTC.